A selection of T cell receptor beta chains follows, all from one sample in a study of blood T cell repertoires in COVID-19. Generated by immunoSEQ multiplex PCR, the TCRdb table keeps only in-frame clones and is missing some. The sample records 150,000 or so clones, roughly 87% being singletons. Sequenced sample: PBMCs or T cells enriched from blood (not recorded which). These receptors were taken from a woman aged 50 to 65 who had recovered from COVID-19. CDR3s include the opening cysteine and the closing phenylalanine or tryptophan. Each record gives: J gene, clone size, D gene, V gene, CDR3 protein, CDR3 DNA. D genes are given only for firm matches. Only some rows state a clone size, as once, few, many or a class for expanded clones.

J: TRBJ1-5
size: NA
D: TRBD1
V: TRBV19
CDR3: CASSTGQGSNQPQHF
DNA: TGTGCCAGTAGTACCGGACAGGGGAGCAATCAGCCCCAGCATTTT

J: TRBJ1-1
size: once
D: NA
V: TRBV5-1
CDR3: CASSLHGELTEAFF
DNA: TGCGCCAGCAGCCTTCACGGGGAACTCACTGAAGCTTTCTTT

J: TRBJ2-7
size: NA
D: TRBD2
V: TRBV27
CDR3: CASSPGLTSGEQYF
DNA: TGTGCCAGCAGTCCGGGACTAACTTCAGGCGAGCAGTACTTC

J: TRBJ2-5
size: once
D: NA
V: TRBV11-3
CDR3: CASSLKGVTQYF
DNA: TGTGCCAGCAGCTTGAAGGGAGTGACCCAGTACTTC

J: TRBJ2-4
size: NA
D: TRBD1
V: TRBV30
CDR3: CALQGRDIQYF
DNA: TGTGCCTTACAGGGGCGGGACATTCAGTACTTC

J: TRBJ2-1
size: NA
D: NA
V: TRBV2
CDR3: CASSETGSSYNEQFF
DNA: TGTGCCAGCAGTGAAACAGGGAGCTCCTACAATGAGCAGTTCTTC

J: TRBJ1-4
size: NA
D: NA
V: TRBV5-1
CDR3: CASSLNSLNEKLFF
DNA: TGCGCCAGCAGCTTGAACTCCCTAAATGAAAAACTGTTTTTT

J: TRBJ2-7
size: NA
D: NA
V: TRBV19
CDR3: CASSIAGQNFYEQYF
DNA: TGTGCCAGTAGTATTGCGGGACAGAATTTCTACGAGCAGTACTTC

J: TRBJ1-5
size: NA
D: NA
V: TRBV6-5
CDR3: CASSYSGASNQPQHF
DNA: TGTGCCAGCAGTTACTCAGGGGCGAGCAATCAGCCCCAGCATTTT

J: TRBJ1-5
size: NA
D: NA
V: TRBV5-6
CDR3: CASSFQGNQPQHF
DNA: TGTGCCAGCAGCTTTCAGGGGAATCAGCCCCAGCATTTT

J: TRBJ1-6
size: few
D: NA
V: TRBV18
CDR3: CASSPSSGYNSPLHF
DNA: TGTGCCAGCTCACCAAGTTCAGGGTATAATTCACCCCTCCACTTT

J: TRBJ2-1
size: NA
D: TRBD2
V: TRBV2
CDR3: CASSAWTSPNEQFF
DNA: TGTGCCAGCAGTGCTTGGACTAGCCCAAATGAGCAGTTCTTC

J: TRBJ2-3
size: NA
D: TRBD2
V: TRBV4-2
CDR3: CASSQELLAGDGRADTQYF
DNA: TGTGCCAGCAGCCAAGAACTACTAGCGGGAGATGGTCGGGCAGATACGCAGTATTTT

J: TRBJ2-7
size: NA
D: NA
V: TRBV5-5
CDR3: CASSLQPTGEQYF
DNA: TGTGCCAGCAGCCTACAACCAACGGGGGAGCAGTACTTC

J: TRBJ1-6
size: NA
D: NA
V: TRBV14
CDR3: CASSQDVRGTFPNHSPLHF
DNA: TGTGCCAGCAGCCAAGATGTCAGGGGTACCTTCCCGAATCATTCACCCCTCCACTTT